Many counts were recorded for the clone carrying this TCR beta chain. Its antigen remains unidentified. The data stem from a study of regulatory T cells in long-lasting Graves disease. Study as a whole: Under 3 months of antithyroid drugs had been taken by newly diagnosed Graves' patients.

V lost 4 bases to trimming and J lost 0 bases, with 11 bases between them. CDR1 SGHRS and CDR2 YFSETQ come from the germline V gene. This CDR3 contains 14 residues. In building TCR beta libraries, iRepertoire HTBI primers were used together with Arm-PCR of CDR3 regions. TCRdb independently ran MiXCR on the multiplex PCR reads; one entry per CDR3 protein. The sample has approximately 540,000 distinct CDR3 sequences; 12% are singletons. Overall study findings and caveats: Persistent patients shared more public clonotypes (approximately 2,800) than new patients (under 1,000).

Time point denoted: newly diagnosed GD, antithyroid drugs for less than 3 months. PBMCs provided the RNA from which the TCR library was made. The same sample was also used in a study of T cells in Graves' hyperthyroidism and ophthalmopathy. That investigation notes: Graves' hyperthyroidism without ophthalmopathy progression within 18 months was termed stable. An initial round of RT-PCR targeting the TCR CDR3 relied on the HTBI primer set.

This sequence originates from a woman younger than 45 with Graves disease. The J gene is TRBJ2-7, the V gene TRBV5-1, with D perhaps given as TRBD1 or TRBD2 (5 bases each). This material consisted of peripheral blood mononuclear cells (PBMCs), taken at new diagnosis, from a patient treated with antithyroid drugs. CDR3 loop: CASSPGTSSYEQYF. DNA of the CDR3: TGCGCCAGCAGCCCCGGGACGTCCTCCTACGAGCAGTACTTC.